The present T cell receptor beta chain was sequenced within a study of radiotherapy plus CTLA-4 blockade in lung cancer. General study points: There was expansion of tumor-derived TCR clones in blood after radiotherapy plus ipilimumab. Reports state that early shifts in blood T cell clones, with interferon-beta, best predicted response.

TCRdb keeps only in-frame clones here, not all; method: immunoSEQ multiplex PCR. Found here are about 68,000 clones, roughly 78% of them singletons; the top ten hold 8.5% to 10%. CDR1 is MNHNY, CDR2 SVGAGI, per germline (reference sequence). The CDR3 is 15 amino acids. Chemo-refractory metastatic non-small-cell lung cancer patients received focal radiation with ipilimumab CTLA-4 blockade. Points on this clone: Its specificity is unknown.

The source is a human donor with non-small cell lung cancer who had a complete response to radiotherapy plus ipilimumab. V and J are TRBV6-6 and TRBJ2-5, with a weak D call TRBD1 (6 bases). The end of the DNA fits TRBJ2-7 better, so the J call may be wrong. The material was peripheral blood, obtained from a patient treated with radiotherapy plus ipilimumab. CDR3 coding DNA: TGTGCCAGCAGTTACCCGACAGGTCCCCACTACGAGCAGTACTTC. This gives the protein CASSYPTGPHYEQYF.